A single sample gave rise to the 17 T cell receptor beta chains below, sequenced in a study of CD8+ T cells in alopecia areata. Investigators isolated RNA and reverse transcribed it into cDNA to act as the sequencing template. The repertoire was sequenced with immunoSEQ multiplex PCR; TCRdb's copy has only in-frame clones and lacks some. The top ten clones hold about 4.9% of a sample with roughly 150,000 clones, about three fifths of them seen once. Sequenced material: CD4+ T cells sorted from blood. These receptors were collected from a human donor in good health.

V gene TRBV29-1 combines with J gene TRBJ1-2; TRBD1 matches 8 bases. Germline loops: CDR1 SQVTM, CDR2 ANQGSEA. There are 11 residues in the CDR3. Losses at the gene ends were 7 bases for V and 7 bases for J; bases not matched to a gene: 5. The CDR3 DNA follows: TGCAGCGCACAGGGGGTATTTGGCTACACCTTC. Amino acids: CSAQGVFGYTF.

The genes are TRBV19 and TRBJ2-1; possibly TRBD2 for D (5 bases). The CDR3 loop spans 13 amino acids. Deletions cut 9 bases from V and 9 bases from J, with 18 bases between. Per germline, CDR1 LNHDA and CDR2 SQIVND (reference sequence). As DNA, the CDR3 is TGTGCCAGCAACGACGGAGGCCGAGGTGAGCAGTTCTTC. Its translation: CASNDGGRGEQFF.

The chain couples TRBV7-9 to TRBJ2-7; D remains ambiguous. The germline CDR1 and CDR2 sequences are SEHNR and FQNEAQ (reference sequence). V lost 2 bases, J lost 0 bases, and 17 bases lay in between. The CDR3 length is 17 residues. In DNA, the CDR3 is TGTGCCAGCAGCTTATCCGCGGATCGGACGGGCTCCTACGAGCAGTACTTC. Its protein is CASSLSADRTGSYEQYF.

This chain joins TRBV1 and TRBJ2-3. TRBV1 is termed a pseudogene. The CDR3 covers 19 residues. The CDR3 is CTSSQGGFHDQGCTDTQYF. In nucleotides, the CDR3 is TGCACCAGCAGCCAAGGCGGGTTCCATGACCAGGGCTGCACAGATACGCAGTATTTT.

Comment on this clone: This CDR3 is also generated by other DNA sequences in the sample. The V gene is TRBV6-5, the J gene TRBJ2-5, with TRBD1 matching over 11 bases. Per germline, CDR1 MNHEY and CDR2 SVGAGI. The CDR3 spans 13 residues. The V gene end was trimmed by 6 bases and the J gene end by 5 bases; junction bases not matched to a gene: 2. CDR3 protein: CASSRDRGETQYF. The CDR3 DNA follows: TGTGCCAGCAGCCGGGACAGGGGGGAGACCCAGTACTTC.

The rearrangement joins TRBV4-2 to TRBJ2-5; perhaps D is TRBD1 or TRBD2 (5 bases each). The CDR3 runs to 14 residues. V was pared by 0 bases and J by 3 bases, with 8 bases between. Germline CDR1 and CDR2: LGHNA and YNFKEQ. Here the CDR3 DNA reads TGTGCCAGCAGCCAAGATGGGGGAGAAGAGACCCAGTACTTC. Protein: CASSQDGGEETQYF.

The chain links TRBV5-1 to TRBJ1-2; unclear D gene. The CDR3 spans 15 residues. The V gene lost 0 bases and the J gene lost 8 bases, with 17 bases spanning the gap. Germline V gene lookup returns CDR1 SGHRS and CDR2 YFSETQ. CDR3 region: CASSLAVRNLGGYTF. The DNA for the CDR3 is TGCGCCAGCAGCTTGGCCGTTCGTAACCTAGGGGGCTACACCTTC.

V usage is TRBV29-1 and J usage is TRBJ2-1; TRBD2 agrees at 13 bases. Germline V CDR1 and CDR2: SQVTM, ANQGSEA. The CDR3 is made up of 15 amino acids. Trimming removed 3 bases from V and 8 bases from J; junction bases left unmatched: 7. CDR3 residues: CSVDGTSGKGYEQFF. The CDR3 DNA is TGCAGCGTTGATGGGACTAGCGGGAAAGGTTATGAGCAGTTCTTC.

The chain recombines TRBV6-5 with TRBJ1-2, with TRBD1 identical over 9 bases. V shed 6 bases, J shed 2 bases, and the junction held 4 bases outside the gene matches. The CDR3 is made up of 14 amino acids. Germline V gene data show CDR1 as MNHEY and CDR2 as SVGAGI. The CDR3 DNA sequence: TGTGCCAGCAGGCCGGACAGGGGAAACTATGGCTACACCTTC. Its translation is CASRPDRGNYGYTF.

The V and J genes are TRBV6-1 and TRBJ2-1, with D perhaps matching TRBD2 (6 bases). V lost 2 bases and J 6 bases, leaving 14 bases between the germline ends. CDR1 and CDR2 (germline): MNHNS, SASEGT. This CDR3 comprises 15 residues. CDR3 sequence (DNA): TGTGCCAGCAGTGAAAGGAGACTAGTCGGCAATGAGCAGTTCTTC. It is translated as CASSERRLVGNEQFF.

The V and J genes are TRBV10-3 and TRBJ2-5; tentatively, D is TRBD2 (7 bases). The V gene lost 10 bases and the J gene lost 4 bases, with 13 bases spanning the gap. Per the germline V gene, CDR1 is ENHRY and CDR2 is SYGVKD. The CDR3 loop spans 12 amino acids. CDR3 sequence reads: CATGGQGETQYF. In DNA, the CDR3 is TGTGCCACCGGGGGGCAGGGAGAGACCCAGTACTTC.

This clone was observed a few times. The chain links TRBV19 to TRBJ1-1; D ambiguous. The CDR3 covers 13 residues. V was shortened by 3 bases and J by 1 base, with 6 bases between the two germline ends. Germline V gives CDR1 LNHDA, CDR2 SQIVND (reference sequence). CDR3 in amino acids: CASSIGTNTEAFF. Here the CDR3 DNA reads TGTGCCAGTAGTATTGGTACGAACACTGAAGCTTTCTTT.

Only a few counts were recorded for this clone. The rearrangement joins TRBV5-1 to TRBJ2-1; 11 nucleotides match TRBD2. Germline V gene lookup returns CDR1 SGHRS and CDR2 YFSETQ. After removal of 0 bases from V and 0 bases from J, the junction contained 2 bases not matched to a gene. The CDR3 is 17 residues long. The CDR3 spells CASSLGLAGNSYNEQFF. The CDR3 bases are TGCGCCAGCAGCTTGGGACTAGCGGGAAACTCCTACAATGAGCAGTTCTTC. Complete variable domain (other parts from reference TRBV5-1 and TRBJ2-1): KAGVTQTPRYLIKTRGQQVTLSCSPISGHRSVSWYQQTPGQGLQFLFEYFSETQRNKGNFPGRFSGRQFSNSRSEMNVSTLELGDSALYLCASSLGLAGNSYNEQFFGPGTRLTVL.

This clone was counted between two and nine times. V usage is TRBV7-3 and J usage is TRBJ2-1; D gene uncertain. The CDR3 totals 16 residues. Germline CDR1 and CDR2: SGHTA and FQGTGA. V was pared by 5 bases and J by 0 bases, with 14 bases between. The CDR3 DNA is TGTGCCAGCAGCCCCGGTCGGCCTAGCTCCTACAATGAGCAGTTCTTC. Its translation: CASSPGRPSSYNEQFF.

J is TRBJ2-3 and V is TRBV14, with unresolved D. The CDR3 sequence is 14 residues long. Germline-derived CDR1 and CDR2 are SGHDN and FVKESK. Trimming removed 1 base from V and 7 bases from J, with 12 bases in between. The CDR3 protein is CASSQGPPPYTQYF. The CDR3 coding sequence is TGTGCCAGCAGCCAAGGGCCCCCCCCTTATACGCAGTATTTT.

The chain joins TRBV5-1 to TRBJ2-5; D gene ambiguous. V lost 6 bases and J 5 bases, leaving 14 bases between the germline ends. Germline assignment: CDR1 SGHRS and CDR2 YFSETQ. This CDR3 is built from 13 residues. As DNA, the CDR3 is TGCGCCAGCATCGACGCGTTAGTGGAGACCCAGTACTTC. Encoded protein: CASIDALVETQYF.

This clone was observed a handful of times. This chain connects TRBV6-1 to TRBJ2-2; no clear D gene. This CDR3 is 14 amino acids long. Germline V gene data show CDR1 as MNHNS and CDR2 as SASEGT. The ends were cut back, 10 bases at V and 1 base at J, with 13 bases in the middle. Written as DNA, the CDR3 is TGTGCCACCCCCGCGATACAGAACACCGGGGAGCTGTTTTTT. Amino acid sequence: CATPAIQNTGELFF.